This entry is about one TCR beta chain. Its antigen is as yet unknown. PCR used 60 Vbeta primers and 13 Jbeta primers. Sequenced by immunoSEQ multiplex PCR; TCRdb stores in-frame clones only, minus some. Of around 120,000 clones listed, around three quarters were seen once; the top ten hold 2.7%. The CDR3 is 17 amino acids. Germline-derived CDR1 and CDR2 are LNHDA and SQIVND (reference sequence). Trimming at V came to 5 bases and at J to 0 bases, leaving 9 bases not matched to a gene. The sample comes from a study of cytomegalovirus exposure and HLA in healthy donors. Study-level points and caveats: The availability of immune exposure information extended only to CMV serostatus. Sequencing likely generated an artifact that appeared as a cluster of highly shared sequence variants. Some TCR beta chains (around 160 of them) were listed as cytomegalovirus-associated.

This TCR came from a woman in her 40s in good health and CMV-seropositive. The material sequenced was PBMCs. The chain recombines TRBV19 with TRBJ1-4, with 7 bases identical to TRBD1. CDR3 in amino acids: CASSPQGLETTNEKLFF. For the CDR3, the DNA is TGTGCCAGTAGTCCACAGGGGTTGGAGACAACTAATGAAAAACTGTTTTTT. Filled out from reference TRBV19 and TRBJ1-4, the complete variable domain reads DGGITQSPKYLFRKEGQNVTLSCEQNLNHDAMYWYRQDPGQGLRLIYYSQIVNDFQKGDIAEGYSVSREKKESFPLTVTSAQKNPTAFYLCASSPQGLETTNEKLFFGSGTQLSVL.